These 11 T cell receptor beta chains originate from one sample sequenced in a study of CD8+ T cells in alopecia areata. cDNA serving as the sequencing template came from extracted, reverse transcribed RNA. Produced via immunoSEQ multiplex PCR; TCRdb's table is partial and in-frame only. The sample holds more than 90,000 clones, less than 80% seen once. Sequences were obtained from CD4+ T cells sorted from blood. These receptors came from a human donor in good health.

The chain combines TRBV30 with TRBJ2-5; tentatively, D is TRBD1 or TRBD2 (5 bases each). The CDR3 sequence is 14 residues long. Trimming pared 3 bases from V and 11 bases from J, leaving 22 bases between. Germline CDR1 reads GTSNPN; CDR2 reads SVGIG (reference sequence). As DNA, the CDR3 is TGTGCCTGGAGCGCCGCCGGGACCCCTGGCCGGCAGTACTTC. It yields the protein CAWSAAGTPGRQYF.

Of note for this clone: Other nucleotide sequences from this sample produce the same CDR3. The V call is TRBV7-2, the J call TRBJ2-7, with unresolved D. There are 13 residues in the CDR3. Trimming removed 1 base from V and 2 bases from J, with 6 bases in between. Germline CDR1 and CDR2: SGHTA and FQGNSA. CDR3 DNA: TGTGCCAGCAGCTTAGGATCTCCCTACGAGCAGTACTTC. Its protein is CASSLGSPYEQYF.

V is TRBV5-4 and J is TRBJ2-5; D is perhaps TRBD2 (5 bases). The V gene lost 4 bases and the J gene lost 4 bases, with 17 bases spanning the gap. Per germline, CDR1 SGHNT and CDR2 YYREEE (reference sequence). This CDR3 contains 15 residues. The chain's CDR3 is CASSLSMAGGETQYF. The CDR3 DNA sequence: TGTGCCAGCAGCCTGAGTATGGCGGGTGGAGAGACCCAGTACTTC.

A word on this clone: At one of its ends the junction is not consistent with the germline gene, which may arise from a read error. The genes are TRBV30 and TRBJ2-7, with D possibly matching TRBD2 (7 bases). This CDR3 spans 11 amino acids. The germline CDR1 and CDR2 sequences are GTSNPN and SVGIG (reference sequence). The CDR3 loop reads CAWSRRGAGGF. The CDR3 DNA sequence: TGTGCCTGGAGCCGACGGGGGGCAGGAGGCTTC.

In this sample, this clone turned up a few times. CDR3 nucleotide sequence: TGTGCCAGCAGCAGTTCGCGGAGCGCACACGAGCAGTACTTC. Protein sequence: CASSSSRSAHEQYF. The genes are TRBV7-8 and TRBJ2-7; D unresolved. V was clipped by 5 bases and J by 5 bases, with 16 bases between them. The CDR3 contains 14 residues. Germline lookup yields CDR1 SGHVS and CDR2 FQNEAQ.

Only a few counts were recorded for this clone. The V and J genes are TRBV4-2 and TRBJ1-1; no definite D call. Germline CDR1 LGHNA, CDR2 YNFKEQ. Between the trimmed V and J ends, which lost 0 bases and 4 bases, there was a span of 9 bases. The CDR3 has 14 amino acids. The CDR3, as DNA: TGTGCCAGCAGCCAAGATGAGGCAGGCACTGAAGCTTTCTTT. It yields the protein CASSQDEAGTEAFF.

This clone was seen just once. The chain combines TRBV29-1 with TRBJ2-7, with 7 nucleotides matching TRBD1. Per germline, CDR1 SQVTM and CDR2 ANQGSEA. This CDR3 region has 15 residues. Germline trimming cut 4 bases from V and 0 bases from J; bases unmatched to any gene: 9. The CDR3 protein is CSVGREGAVSYEQYF. The DNA of the CDR3 is TGCAGCGTTGGCAGAGAGGGGGCGGTCTCCTACGAGCAGTACTTC.

CDR3 in DNA: TGTGCCAGCAGCCCGAGAGAGGGAAATTCACCCCTCCACTTT. Protein: CASSPREGNSPLHF. The chain joins TRBV7-2 to TRBJ1-6, with unresolved D. Germline V lookup: CDR1 SGHTA, CDR2 FQGNSA. CDR3 length: 14 amino acids. V dropped 5 bases and J dropped 7 bases, with 12 bases sitting between them.

This chain joins TRBV9 and TRBJ1-4, with TRBD1 as a possible D gene (5 bases). The CDR3 sequence is 14 residues long. The V gene lost 2 bases and the J gene lost 6 bases, with 11 bases spanning the gap. Germline V gives CDR1 SGDLS, CDR2 YYNGEE. The CDR3: CASSVGTQDEKLFF. The CDR3, as DNA: TGTGCCAGCAGCGTGGGGACCCAAGATGAAAAACTGTTTTTT.

V gene TRBV2 combines with J gene TRBJ1-6; TRBD1 aligns across 7 bases. The CDR3 spans 13 residues. V lost 8 bases to trimming and J lost 4 bases; unmatched junction nucleotides: 2. CDR1 and CDR2 from the germline V gene are SNHLY and FYNNEI. CDR3 DNA: TGTGCCAGCGACAGGGCGTATAATTCACCCCTCCACTTT. Translated, it gives CASDRAYNSPLHF.

The chain recombines TRBV4-2 with TRBJ2-7; D possibly corresponds to TRBD2 (6 bases). This CDR3 comprises 17 residues. CDR1 LGHNA and CDR2 YNFKEQ come from the germline V gene. V was cut by 2 bases and J by 6 bases, with 23 bases left in between. The CDR3 region has the DNA TGTGCCAGCAGCCAACCTGGAGGGGACCTACCCCTCGCCGAGCAGTACTTC. Protein sequence: CASSQPGGDLPLAEQYF.